This T cell receptor beta chain was identified in a study of T-cell reconstitution after alpha-beta-depleted transplantation in children. This clonotype was detected only a few times. Its cognate antigen is unknown. Study findings and constraints: Surviving thymic progenitors and recipient T cells were the source of high TCRbeta diversity at day 60 in some patients. As was reported, about two months after transplant, alpha-beta T cells came from several hundred expanded graft clones. Newly produced T cells mostly accounted for T-cell counts and diversity one year post-transplant.

CDR3 size: 19 residues. V trimming: 1 base; J trimming: 4 bases; junction bases outside the gene matches: 11. Germline V gene lookup returns CDR1 SGHAT and CDR2 FQNNGV. Construction of the TCRbeta library involved unique molecular identifiers. TCRdb called the PCR reads again in MiXCR, with one record for every CDR3 protein. The table shows roughly 570,000 distinct CDR3 sequences, with approximately 30% occurring only once. The specimen was PBMCs, collected before TCRalphabeta/CD19-depleted stem cell transplant. The chain couples TRBV11-2 to TRBJ2-1; 12 nucleotides agree with TRBD2. The clonotype originates from a boy younger than two with Wiskott-Aldrich syndrome, due to receive a stem cell transplant. The chain's CDR3 is CASSLVLLASGRDYNEQFF. The CDR3 nucleotides are TGTGCCAGCAGCTTAGTACTTTTGGCTAGCGGGAGGGATTACAATGAGCAGTTCTTC.